This is a list of T cell receptor beta chains from one sample in a study of blood T cell repertoires in COVID-19. This table comes from immunoSEQ multiplex PCR, and its TCRdb copy is limited to in-frame clones, with some not included. The table shows 75,000 to 95,000 clones, with approximately 74% occurring only once. What was sequenced was peripheral blood. These receptors were obtained from a man aged 70 or older with COVID-19, enrolled during active disease. Both conserved end residues are part of each CDR3. The D gene is left open where the match is weak. Clone size is shown for a subset of rows, as once, few, many or a class of expanded clone.

few	TRBJ2-7	NA	TRBV7-9	TGTGCCAGCAGCTTAGGAGGCAGATACGAGCAGTACTTC	CASSLGGRYEQYF
NA	TRBJ2-3	TRBD2	TRBV9	TGTGCCAGCAGCGTAGAAAGCGGGAGGGCCACCGATACGCAGTATTTT	CASSVESGRATDTQYF
NA	TRBJ2-3	TRBD2	TRBV5-5	TGTGCCAGCAGCTTGGGACTAGCGGACACAGATACGCAGTATTTT	CASSLGLADTDTQYF
NA	TRBJ1-5	TRBD1	TRBV2	TGTGCCAGCAGTGAAGCGCCGGAAGGGGGCCAGCCCCAGCATTTT	CASSEAPEGGQPQHF
few	TRBJ2-6	TRBD2	TRBV4-3	TGCGCCAGCAGCCAAGAACCGATAGCGGGAGTTTCTGGGGCCAACGTCCTGACTTTC	CASSQEPIAGVSGANVLTF
NA	TRBJ2-5	NA	TRBV4-1	TGCGCCAGCAGCCGCCTAATGTCAGAGACCCAGTACTTC	CASSRLMSETQYF
NA	TRBJ2-7	NA	TRBV11-3	TGTGCCAGCAGCTCAGGACACCTCCGGAACGAGCAGTACTTC	CASSSGHLRNEQYF
NA	TRBJ2-5	NA	TRBV23-1	TGCGCCAGCCTCCCGGGACCGGGACATCAGATAGAAGAGACCCAGTACTTC	CASLPGPGHQIEETQYF
NA	TRBJ1-1	NA	TRBV21-1	TGTGCCAGCAGCCCACGGATCTCAGGAATCCCGAAATTGAACACTGAAGCTTTCTTT	CASSPRISGIPKLNTEAFF
few	TRBJ2-7	NA	TRBV28	TGTGCCAGCAGTTCCCCAGGGGCCTACGAGCAGTACTTC	CASSSPGAYEQYF
NA	TRBJ1-3	NA	TRBV28	TGTGCCAGCAGCTCCCAGCGCTCTGGAAACACCATATATTTT	CASSSQRSGNTIYF
once	TRBJ2-1	NA	TRBV25-1	TGTGCCAGCAGTGAACTCAAGCGGTACTCCTACAATGAGCAGTTCTTC	CASSELKRYSYNEQFF
NA	TRBJ2-3	TRBD1	TRBV25-1	TGTGCCAGCAGTCGCCGAGACAGGGTCGCAGATACGCAGTATTTT	CASSRRDRVADTQYF
NA	TRBJ2-1	TRBD2	TRBV27	TGTGCCAGCAGACCCCGAACTAGCGGGAGGTTCTCCTACAATGAGCAGTTCTTC	CASRPRTSGRFSYNEQFF
NA	TRBJ2-1	TRBD1	TRBV5-1	TGCGCCAGCAGCTTCACTGGACAGGGGACTTACAATGAGCAGTTCTTC	CASSFTGQGTYNEQFF
once	TRBJ2-7	NA	TRBV4-3	TGCGCCAGCAGCCAAGGTTCTAGTACGTCCTACGAGCAGTACTTC	CASSQGSSTSYEQYF
NA	TRBJ1-6	NA	TRBV3-1/TRBV3-2	TGTGCCAGCAGCCAAGGACACAGGGCGACTGGGTCACCCCTCCACTTT	CASSQGHRATGSPLHF
NA	TRBJ1-6	TRBD1	TRBV9	TGTGCCAGCAGCTCACATGACAGGGTGTATAATTCACCCCTCCACTTT	CASSSHDRVYNSPLHF
NA	TRBJ2-1	TRBD2	TRBV28	TGTGCCAGCAGTCGCGGGGGGGCGTTAAGCGGTGAGCAGTTCTTC	CASSRGGALSGEQFF
few	TRBJ2-5	NA	TRBV18	TGTGCCAGCTCACCCAGGGCCCGAGAGACCCAGTACTTC	CASSPRARETQYF
NA	TRBJ1-4	NA	TRBV24-1	TGTGCCCCGCCGGAGGGGTCTAATGAAAAACTGTTTTTT	CAPPEGSNEKLFF
NA	TRBJ2-5	TRBD1	TRBV7-9	TGTGCCAGCAGCCCTGCGGACAGGGTGGGGTACCAAGAGACCCAGTACTTC	CASSPADRVGYQETQYF
once	TRBJ2-1	TRBD2	TRBV28	TGTGCCAGCAGTTCCACGACTGCGAGCGGGAGGGCCCTCAATGAGCAGTTCTTC	CASSSTTASGRALNEQFF
NA	TRBJ2-1	TRBD2	TRBV27	TGTGCCAGCAGTTTAACAGCGGGAAGTTACAATGAGCAGTTCTTC	CASSLTAGSYNEQFF
NA	TRBJ2-3	NA	TRBV24-1	TGTGCCACCAGTGTGGGGGGTCCCAGCACAGATACGCAGTATTTT	CATSVGGPSTDTQYF
NA	TRBJ2-1	NA	TRBV29-1	TGTACACTGGGACATACGACGGGGAATGAGCAGTTCTTC	CTLGHTTGNEQFF
NA	TRBJ1-2	NA	TRBV5-1	TGCGCCAGCAGCTTGGTGTCCCGGACTGGGGGCTACACCTTC	CASSLVSRTGGYTF
NA	TRBJ2-7	TRBD1	TRBV28	TGTGCCAGCAGACCACAGGGGGCGGCCAGCTCCTACGAGCAGTACTTC	CASRPQGAASSYEQYF
NA	TRBJ1-2	TRBD1	TRBV10-2	TGCGCCAGCAGTGAGCCAGGGACAGCTCTTTATGGCTACACCTTC	CASSEPGTALYGYTF
few	TRBJ1-5	NA	TRBV2	TGTGCCAGCAGTGGAGAACAGAATCAGCCCCAGCATTTT	CASSGEQNQPQHF
NA	TRBJ1-1	TRBD1	TRBV9	TGTGCCAGCAGCCCTAACGGGGACAGGGCGTCTGAAGCTTTCTTT	CASSPNGDRASEAFF
NA	TRBJ1-2	TRBD1	TRBV24-1	TGTGCCACCGGGGACAGTAACAACTATGGCTACACCTTC	CATGDSNNYGYTF
NA	TRBJ2-7	TRBD2	TRBV5-1	TGCGCCAGCAATGGCGGGGGATACGAGCAGTACTTC	CASNGGGYEQYF
few	TRBJ2-3	NA	TRBV7-3	TGTGCCAGCAGCTCCCAGGGCACAGATACGCAGTATTTT	CASSSQGTDTQYF
NA	TRBJ2-7	NA	TRBV28	TGTGCCAGCACCTCAGGAGGCGGGACAGACTCTTACGAGCAGTACTTC	CASTSGGGTDSYEQYF
NA	TRBJ1-2	NA	TRBV5-4	TGTGCCAGCAGCTTGGGAAGGGGGGGTGGCTACACCTTC	CASSLGRGGGYTF
NA	TRBJ2-1	TRBD2	TRBV9	TGTGCCAGCATCCCAGGGACTAGCGGGTGGCATGAGCAGTTCTTC	CASIPGTSGWHEQFF
NA	TRBJ1-4	NA	TRBV6-5	TGTGCCAGCAGTTACCGAAGCGGAGGTGAAGAAAAACTGTTTTTT	CASSYRSGGEEKLFF
NA	TRBJ2-1	NA	TRBV9	TGTGCCAGCAGCCCGTGGGGAGGATCCTACAATGAGCAGTTCTTC	CASSPWGGSYNEQFF
NA	TRBJ2-3	TRBD2	TRBV5-4	TGTGCCAGCAGCTTAGCGGGAGTGGGGGATACGCAGTATTTT	CASSLAGVGDTQYF
many	TRBJ2-7	TRBD1	TRBV5-8	TGTGCCAGCAGCCTGCGCCGACAGGGGGGATTCACCTACGAGCAGTACTTC	CASSLRRQGGFTYEQYF